These T cell receptor beta chains were read from a single sample in a study of cytomegalovirus exposure and HLA in healthy donors. Sequencing used immunoSEQ multiplex PCR; TCRdb keeps in-frame clones, though not all of them. The table shows 90,000 to 130,000 clones, with 70% occurring only once. Sequencing was done on a sample of PBMCs. These receptors came from a man aged 30-40 years in good health and CMV-seropositive. The CDR3 runs from the conserved cysteine through the conserved F or W.

V	CDR3
TRBV7-2	CASSPYLYPGQRNTEAFF
TRBV15	CATSSPGQGAGNEQFF
TRBV9	CASSVSSYGGSGNTIYF
TRBV29-1	CSVGQGAGAEAFF
TRBV28	CASSLSQLEAFF
TRBV29-1	CSVEEQDNQPQHF
TRBV19	CASSTEPLRGIHQPQHF
TRBV6-4	CASSDIGGRGSAEAFF
TRBV20-1	CSVPDSYEQYF
TRBV5-6	CASSRDREDGYTF
TRBV7-2	CASSYGTGHYNEQFF
TRBV11-2	CASSLERGRGGYTF
TRBV30	CAWSVGQSEAFF
TRBV7-8	CASSFGTVEAFF
TRBV28	CASSFVTRGLVNTEAFF
TRBV28	CASSLLLQYNEQFF
TRBV15	CATSARTEKRQPQHF
TRBV7-8	CASSERESGRIPTQYF
TRBV29-1	CSVVSSREGDTQYF
TRBV29-1	CSVETRTEEDKNIQYF
TRBV11-2	CASSPGTDTQYF
TRBV18	CASSPPSQGRYEQYF
TRBV5-6	CASSFPGGQGGDTQYF
TRBV4-3	CASSQGILAGGENIQYF
TRBV7-3	CASRAGQTGELFF
TRBV7-9	CASSLMTYSSYNEQFF
TRBV7-9	CASSLGQAPLSAGANVLTF
TRBV5-8	CASSQTGGPRSGNTIYF
TRBV5-1	CASSLVGTGYNEQFF
TRBV12-5	CASAQGASYNEQFF
TRBV5-1	CASSPHQTANTEAFF
TRBV7-6	CASSLFRTGPNYGYTF
TRBV4-1	CASSYRAGGIVGYNEQFF
TRBV30	CAWGTSGGTETQYF
TRBV27	CASSAPTEAGFGIQYF
TRBV10-3	CAIQPEGANEKLFF
TRBV12-1	CASSFACPDRATYEQYF
TRBV29-1	CSVSPGLGNEQFF
TRBV19	CASSRGLAGYNEQFF
TRBV9	CASSVGHGTLHEQYF
TRBV28	CASSHLTGQGAAGSLFF
TRBV10-3	CATGLAGAVGTDTQYF
TRBV11-1	CASSLGSSMNTEAFF